Listed here are 29 T cell receptor beta chains from one sample, sequenced in a study of CD8+ T cells in alopecia areata. Treatment here: oral pan-JAK inhibitor, 5-10 mg twice daily. Extracted RNA was reverse transcribed into cDNA, the sequencing template. Only in-frame clones appear in the TCRdb table, and some are missing; sequencing was by immunoSEQ multiplex PCR. The sample carries over 150,000 clones, 45% to 75% recorded once. This material consisted of CD4+ T cells sorted from blood, taken at week 4, from a patient treated with tofacitinib. Source of these receptors: a human donor with alopecia areata.

The V and J genes are TRBV7-3 and TRBJ1-2; D is ambiguous. This CDR3 spans 13 amino acids. The ends were cut back, 5 bases at V and 5 bases at J, with 12 bases in the middle. Germline V gene lookup returns CDR1 SGHTA and CDR2 FQGTGA. CDR3: CASSRDWGYGYTF. Written as DNA, the CDR3 is TGTGCCAGCAGCCGTGACTGGGGATATGGCTACACCTTC.

This clone was seen a few times. The J gene is TRBJ2-1, the V gene TRBV7-9; D remains ambiguous. This CDR3 is 13 amino acids long. The germline gives CDR1 SEHNR, CDR2 FQNEAQ (reference sequence). The germline V and J ends were trimmed by 3 bases and 5 bases, with 8 bases remaining between them. CDR3 residues: CASSLGPNNEQFF. Written as DNA, the CDR3 is TGTGCCAGCAGCTTGGGTCCGAACAATGAGCAGTTCTTC.

Details on this clone: The same CDR3 arises from other DNA sequences in this sample as well. V and J are TRBV5-1 and TRBJ2-5; D uncertain. Trimming took off 4 bases at V and 0 bases at J, with 4 bases between the two ends. Germline values: CDR1 SGHRS, CDR2 YFSETQ. The CDR3 is 12 residues long. CDR3 amino acids: CASSTNQETQYF. As DNA, the CDR3 is TGCGCCAGCAGCACAAACCAAGAGACCCAGTACTTC.

The chain employs TRBV29-1 and TRBJ2-2; D gene unclear. V shed 8 bases and J shed 0 bases, with 13 bases lying between them. In germline, CDR1 is SQVTM, CDR2 ANQGSEA. This CDR3 has 14 residues. The CDR3 region is CSPWAETNTGELFF. In nucleotides, the CDR3 is TGCAGCCCATGGGCAGAAACGAACACCGGGGAGCTGTTTTTT.

The chain carries TRBV5-1 and TRBJ2-4; D call uncertain. The germline V gene has CDR1 SGHRS and CDR2 YFSETQ. V was cut by 4 bases and J by 4 bases, with 9 bases left in between. This CDR3 contains 13 residues. CDR3 nucleotide sequence: TGCGCCAGCAGCCAGGACGGAAAAAACATTCAGTACTTC. This translates into CASSQDGKNIQYF.

This clone has just a few counts. The chain recombines TRBV7-8 with TRBJ2-7; 10 nucleotides align to TRBD2. Germline trimming cut 3 bases from V and 4 bases from J; bases unmatched to any gene: 9. Germline CDR1 SGHVS, CDR2 FQNEAQ. The CDR3 is 16 amino acids. The CDR3: CASSLGLAGAGYEQYF. CDR3 DNA sequence: TGTGCCAGCAGCTTGGGTCTAGCGGGAGCCGGGTACGAGCAGTACTTC.

V is TRBV15 and J is TRBJ2-1, with 7 bases lining up with TRBD2. J lost 9 bases, V lost 1 base, and 12 bases had no gene match. Germline V gene lookup returns CDR1 LNHNV and CDR2 YYDKDF (reference sequence). This CDR3 is built from 16 residues. The CDR3 reads CATSRGRLAELGEQFF. The CDR3 DNA sequence: TGTGCCACCAGCAGAGGCCGACTAGCAGAGTTAGGTGAGCAGTTCTTC.

The gene calls are TRBV5-1 and TRBJ2-3; tentatively, D is TRBD1 (6 bases). Deletions cut 4 bases from V and 3 bases from J, with 15 bases between. The CDR3 spans 15 residues. The germline V gene encodes CDR1 SGHRS and CDR2 YFSETQ. CDR3 protein: CASSRGHFQTDTQYF. CDR3 nucleotides: TGCGCCAGCAGCCGGGGACACTTCCAAACAGATACGCAGTATTTT.

In DNA, the CDR3 is TGCAGCGTAGGGACTAGCATCGAGGGTGAGCAGTTCTTC. Its translation: CSVGTSIEGEQFF. The V and J genes are TRBV29-1 and TRBJ2-1, with 9 nucleotides matching TRBD2. V lost 6 bases to trimming and J lost 9 bases; unmatched junction nucleotides: 9. Germline V lookup: CDR1 SQVTM, CDR2 ANQGSEA. There are 13 residues in the CDR3.

This clone was observed a handful of times. V is TRBV7-2 and J is TRBJ1-3; D possibly corresponds to TRBD1 (5 bases). The CDR3 extends over 15 amino acids. Germline-derived CDR1 and CDR2 are SGHTA and FQGNSA. Trimming removed 2 bases at V and 6 bases at J, with 14 bases between. The CDR3 sequence is CASSLTQGIVNTIYF. The CDR3, as DNA: TGTGCCAGCAGCTTAACCCAGGGAATCGTAAACACCATATATTTT.

The V and J genes are TRBV4-3 and TRBJ2-3, with D possibly being TRBD2 (5 bases). The CDR3 extends over 13 amino acids. Per the germline V gene, CDR1 is LGHNA and CDR2 is YSLEER. V was clipped by 2 bases and J by 7 bases, with 10 bases between them. As DNA, the CDR3 is TGCGCCAGCAGCCAACGACGGGGTAATACGCAGTATTTT. Amino acid sequence: CASSQRRGNTQYF.

This chain links TRBV29-1 with TRBJ2-2; D unresolved. The CDR3 has 13 residues. Germline lookup yields CDR1 SQVTM and CDR2 ANQGSEA. Trimming removed 6 bases from V and 6 bases from J, with 14 bases in between. The CDR3 DNA follows: TGCAGCGTCGCCTCAGGTGGGGCCGGGGAGCTGTTTTTT. Protein product: CSVASGGAGELFF.

The chain recombines TRBV10-1 with TRBJ1-1; possible D gene TRBD1, 6 bases. The germline V and J ends were trimmed by 5 bases and 2 bases, with 12 bases remaining between them. The CDR3 length is 14 residues. Germline V gives CDR1 WNHNN, CDR2 SYGVQD (reference sequence). CDR3 sequence (DNA): TGCGCCAGCAGTCCTCGGGGGGCCAACACTGAAGCTTTCTTT. This sequence encodes CASSPRGANTEAFF.

V gene TRBV2 combines with J gene TRBJ2-1; no reliable D call. The V gene's germline CDR1 is SNHLY and CDR2 FYNNEI. V lost 8 bases, J lost 6 bases, and 14 bases lay in between. The CDR3 sequence is 13 residues long. DNA for the CDR3: TGTGCCAGCTTAGTGTTATGGGGCAATGAGCAGTTCTTC. Encoded protein: CASLVLWGNEQFF.

This clone was observed a few times. The rearrangement links TRBV30 to TRBJ1-5; 7 positions agree with TRBD1. The V gene's germline CDR1 is GTSNPN and CDR2 SVGIG (reference sequence). The CDR3 loop spans 13 amino acids. Trimming took 1 base from V and 6 from J; bases not matched to a gene: 3. Written as DNA, the CDR3 is TGTGCCTGGAGTGGAGACAGGGTTCAGCCCCAGCATTTT. Amino acid sequence: CAWSGDRVQPQHF.

The V call is TRBV4-1, the J call TRBJ2-3, with D unresolved. The germline V and J ends were trimmed by 0 bases and 4 bases, with 17 bases remaining between them. This CDR3 contains 17 residues. CDR1 is MGHRA, CDR2 YSYEKL, per germline. DNA for the CDR3: TGCGCCAGCAGCCAAGATTGGACCCAGACGGGTCCAGATACGCAGTATTTT. It encodes CASSQDWTQTGPDTQYF.

The CDR3 protein is CASRPGLALTDTQYF. The CDR3 DNA sequence: TGTGCCAGTCGCCCGGGACTAGCCCTAACAGATACGCAGTATTTT. The J gene is TRBJ2-3, the V gene TRBV18, with 9 bases identical to TRBD2. V dropped 9 bases and J dropped 3; count of bases not matched to a gene: 10. This CDR3 region has 15 residues. Germline V CDR1 and CDR2: KGHSH, LQKENI.

The J gene is TRBJ2-4, the V gene TRBV15; perhaps D is TRBD1 or TRBD2 (6 bases each). Trimming removed 0 bases at V and 10 bases at J, with 19 bases between. CDR1 LNHNV and CDR2 YYDKDF come from the germline V gene (reference sequence). The CDR3 loop spans 16 amino acids. CDR3 sequence reads: CATSRDPAGTGTIQYF. Here the CDR3 DNA reads TGTGCCACCAGCAGAGATCCGGCAGGGACTGGGACAATTCAGTACTTC.

This clone was detected a few times. The V call is TRBV29-1, the J call TRBJ1-2; D gene uncertain. This CDR3 spans 12 amino acids. The V gene's germline CDR1 is SQVTM and CDR2 ANQGSEA. V lost 4 bases, J lost 3 bases, and 9 bases lay in between. The CDR3 DNA follows: TGCAGCGTTGTTCGGTTTGACTATGGCTACACCTTC. This encodes CSVVRFDYGYTF.

This clone was counted only a few times. This sequence joins TRBV25-1 and TRBJ1-1; D remains ambiguous. This CDR3 has 14 residues. V lost 7 bases to trimming and J lost 1 base, with 13 bases between them. Germline V gene data show CDR1 as MGHDK and CDR2 as SYGVNS. The CDR3 DNA follows: TGTGCCAGCACCCCCTCGCGGGGGAACACTGAAGCTTTCTTT. Its translation: CASTPSRGNTEAFF.

The chain recombines TRBV15 with TRBJ2-2, with TRBD2 as a possible D gene (6 bases). The length of the CDR3 is 17 residues. Trimming removed 0 bases from V and 6 bases from J, with 17 bases in between. Germline lookup yields CDR1 LNHNV and CDR2 YYDKDF (reference sequence). The CDR3 bases are TGTGCCACCAGCAGAGACGCTAGACTAGAATCGTCCGGGGAGCTGTTTTTT. Amino acid sequence: CATSRDARLESSGELFF. The variable domain in full, completed from reference TRBV15 and TRBJ2-2, reads DAMVIQNPRYQVTQFGKPVTLSCSQTLNHNVMYWYQQKSSQAPKLLFHYYDKDFNNEADTPDNFQSRRPNTSFCFLDIRSPGLGDTAMYLCATSRDARLESSGELFFGEGSRLTVL.

The chain links TRBV29-1 to TRBJ2-7; TRBD1 aligns across 10 bases. J gave up 6 bases and V 6 bases, and 11 bases lay outside the gene matches. Germline CDR1 and CDR2: SQVTM and ANQGSEA. The CDR3 sequence is 14 residues long. The CDR3 sequence is CSVQHQTGGSEQYF. CDR3 nucleotide sequence: TGCAGCGTCCAACACCAGACAGGGGGCAGCGAGCAGTACTTC.

This sequence joins TRBV7-8 and TRBJ2-1; 16 bases are shared with TRBD2. The CDR3 is made up of 20 amino acids. After removal of 5 bases from V and 2 bases from J, the junction contained 12 bases not matched to a gene. Germline V gene lookup returns CDR1 SGHVS and CDR2 FQNEAQ. CDR3 in amino acids: CASSHPGTSGRAGTYNEQFF. As DNA, the CDR3 is TGTGCCAGCAGCCACCCCGGGACTAGCGGGAGGGCCGGGACCTACAATGAGCAGTTCTTC.

This clone has a handful of counts. The chain joins TRBV5-1 to TRBJ2-1; no reliable D call. The CDR3 contains 15 residues. V was pared by 1 base and J by 4 bases, with 12 bases between. Germline CDR1 and CDR2: SGHRS and YFSETQ. CDR3 region: CASSLSFRSYNEQFF. CDR3 in DNA: TGCGCCAGCAGCTTGTCGTTTCGCTCGTACAATGAGCAGTTCTTC.

J is TRBJ2-7 and V is TRBV7-9; D perhaps matches TRBD2 (6 bases). The CDR3 is 14 amino acids. The V and J ends lost 1 base and 9 bases respectively, with 16 bases between them. Germline values: CDR1 SEHNR, CDR2 FQNEAQ (reference sequence). CDR3 protein: CASSLVEGRAAQYF. The DNA of the CDR3 is TGTGCCAGCAGCTTAGTGGAGGGCCGCGCAGCGCAGTACTTC.

The rearrangement links TRBV9 to TRBJ2-5, with 8 bases fitting TRBD2. The CDR3 spans 14 residues. The J segment lost 0 bases and the V segment lost 3 bases, leaving 1 base of the junction unmatched. The V gene's germline CDR1 is SGDLS and CDR2 YYNGEE. The CDR3 DNA reads as TGTGCCAGCAGCGCGGGACTAGACCAAGAGACCCAGTACTTC. It specifies CASSAGLDQETQYF.

V and J are TRBV9 and TRBJ2-5, with 15 bases matching TRBD2. After removal of 4 bases from V and 2 bases from J, the junction contained 3 bases not matched to a gene. Germline lookup yields CDR1 SGDLS and CDR2 YYNGEE. This CDR3 comprises 16 residues. DNA of the CDR3: TGTGCCAGCAGCCTGGGACTAGCGGGAGGACAAGAGACCCAGTACTTC. It codes for CASSLGLAGGQETQYF.

This clone was counted only a few times. The chain uses TRBV7-2 and TRBJ2-3; D remains ambiguous. This CDR3 region has 14 residues. Per germline, CDR1 SGHTA and CDR2 FQGNSA. Trimming removed 3 bases from V and 2 bases from J, with 9 bases in between. The CDR3 DNA follows: TGTGCCAGCAGCTTTCGCCGGAACACAGATACGCAGTATTTT. Translating it yields CASSFRRNTDTQYF.

The V call is TRBV5-4, the J call TRBJ2-2; D unresolved. Germline values: CDR1 SGHNT, CDR2 YYREEE (reference sequence). The CDR3 is 13 residues long. V was clipped by 9 bases and J by 1 base, with 10 bases between them. The CDR3 bases are TGTGCCAATTCCCGACAGAACACCGGGGAGCTGTTTTTT. This sequence encodes CANSRQNTGELFF.